The clone carrying this TCR beta chain was picked up a small number of times. Its antigen remains unidentified. The source of the sample is a study of cytomegalovirus exposure and HLA in healthy donors. The assay was immunoSEQ multiplex PCR, and TCRdb's table has in-frame clones only and misses some. The table includes about 56,000 clones, 93% detected once. Study-level findings and limits: Overall, some 160 TCR beta chains were annotated as cytomegalovirus-associated. Some public TCRs appeared in many individuals, while most sequences were rare. Clusters of TCRs from the first cohort tended to co-occur in the roughly 120 validation repertoires (as a later analysis found).

The specimen was PBMCs. The receptor was isolated from a woman between 18 and 30 years old in good health and CMV-seropositive.

The CDR3 spells CASKAAGIQYF. CDR3 nucleotides: TGTGCCAGTAAAGCGGCCGGGATTCAGTACTTC. The chain joins TRBV19 to TRBJ2-4, with a tentative D call TRBD2 (5 bases). Trimming stripped 7 bases from V and 10 bases from J, with 11 bases between. The CDR3 sequence is 11 residues long. Germline V gene sequence: CDR1 LNHDA, CDR2 SQIVND (reference sequence).